These T cell receptor beta chains were read from a single sample in a study of blood T cell repertoires in COVID-19. Clones were read by immunoSEQ multiplex PCR, and TCRdb kept only the in-frame ones, dropping some. The repertoire holds about 270,000 clones, with approximately 86% as singletons. The material sequenced was peripheral blood. These receptors were taken from a woman aged 60-70 years who had recovered from COVID-19. CDR3s include the opening cysteine and the closing phenylalanine or tryptophan. The order of the fields is CDR3 protein, CDR3 DNA, D gene, V gene, J gene, clone size. A D gene is named only where the DNA matches it firmly. Where a row states a size, it is once, few, many or the class of an expanded clone; other rows omit it.

CDR3: CASSDASGVQKLFF
DNA: TGTGCCAGCAGCGACGCGTCAGGGGTTCAAAAACTGTTTTTT
D: NA
V: TRBV4-2
J: TRBJ1-4
size: NA

CDR3: CASSPEIRVLYNEQFF
DNA: TGTGCCAGCAGCCCCGAAATCAGGGTACTCTACAATGAGCAGTTCTTC
D: NA
V: TRBV11-2
J: TRBJ2-1
size: NA

CDR3: CASSPEPSRGNEKLFF
DNA: TGTGCCAGCAGCCCCGAGCCCTCAAGGGGAAATGAAAAACTGTTTTTT
D: NA
V: TRBV3-1/TRBV3-2
J: TRBJ1-4
size: NA

CDR3: CASSRAAGASGNTIYF
DNA: TGTGCCAGCAGCCGAGCGGCGGGCGCCTCTGGAAACACCATATATTTT
D: NA
V: TRBV7-8
J: TRBJ1-3
size: NA

CDR3: CAIKPTGNTEAFF
DNA: TGTGCCATCAAACCGACAGGGAACACTGAAGCTTTCTTT
D: NA
V: TRBV10-3
J: TRBJ1-1
size: once

CDR3: CASSLVGLNQETQYF
DNA: TGTGCCAGCAGCTTAGTGGGACTAAACCAAGAGACCCAGTACTTC
D: TRBD2
V: TRBV7-2
J: TRBJ2-5
size: NA

CDR3: CASSNAQRGWYEQYF
DNA: TGTGCCAGCAGTAACGCCCAGCGGGGGTGGTACGAGCAGTACTTC
D: TRBD2
V: TRBV6-5
J: TRBJ2-7
size: NA

CDR3: CASNAGAQETQYF
DNA: TGTGCCAGCAACGCGGGGGCTCAAGAGACCCAGTACTTC
D: NA
V: TRBV11-2
J: TRBJ2-5
size: NA

CDR3: CASSFISGTYEQYF
DNA: TGCGCCAGCAGCTTTATTTCAGGGACCTACGAGCAGTACTTC
D: NA
V: TRBV5-1
J: TRBJ2-7
size: NA

CDR3: CASSLLGFGGVNEKLFF
DNA: TGTGCCAGCAGTTTATTGGGCTTCGGGGGAGTCAATGAAAAACTGTTTTTT
D: NA
V: TRBV27
J: TRBJ1-4
size: NA

CDR3: CASSKLLAGPINTDTQYF
DNA: TGTGCCAGCAGCAAATTACTAGCGGGGCCTATAAACACAGATACGCAGTATTTT
D: NA
V: TRBV21-1
J: TRBJ2-3
size: NA

CDR3: CASTYSGQLATEAFF
DNA: TGTGCCAGCACCTATTCCGGACAGCTGGCCACTGAAGCTTTCTTT
D: NA
V: TRBV7-2
J: TRBJ1-1
size: NA

CDR3: CASRGGVNEKLFF
DNA: TGTGCCAGTAGGGGAGGGGTTAATGAAAAACTGTTTTTT
D: NA
V: TRBV19
J: TRBJ1-4
size: NA

CDR3: CASSQDWTGAYQPQHF
DNA: TGCGCCAGCAGCCAAGACTGGACAGGGGCTTATCAGCCCCAGCATTTT
D: TRBD1
V: TRBV4-1
J: TRBJ1-5
size: NA

CDR3: CASSPAGDLNTEAFF
DNA: TGTGCCAGCTCACCAGCAGGGGACCTGAACACTGAAGCTTTCTTT
D: NA
V: TRBV18
J: TRBJ1-1
size: NA

CDR3: CASSPGTGYEKLFF
DNA: TGCGCCAGCAGCCCTGGGACAGGGTATGAAAAACTGTTTTTT
D: TRBD1
V: TRBV5-1
J: TRBJ1-4
size: NA

CDR3: CASRRPGGREQKNTEAFF
DNA: TGTGCCAGCAGACGCCCGGGAGGCAGGGAACAGAAGAACACTGAAGCTTTCTTT
D: NA
V: TRBV2
J: TRBJ1-1
size: NA

CDR3: CASRPTGINQPQHF
DNA: TGTGCCAGCAGGCCAACAGGGATCAATCAGCCCCAGCATTTT
D: NA
V: TRBV28
J: TRBJ1-5
size: few

CDR3: CSVRQGENSPLHF
DNA: TGCAGCGTCAGACAGGGGGAGAATTCACCCCTCCACTTT
D: TRBD1
V: TRBV29-1
J: TRBJ1-6
size: NA

CDR3: CATSGGVSYEQYF
DNA: TGTGCCACCTCGGGAGGGGTATCCTACGAGCAGTACTTC
D: TRBD2
V: TRBV10-3
J: TRBJ2-7
size: NA

CDR3: CASSSGYGYTF
DNA: TGTGCCAGCAGTTCCGGCTATGGCTACACCTTC
D: NA
V: TRBV28
J: TRBJ1-2
size: few

CDR3: CASSSQQGLGEQYF
DNA: TGTGCCAGCAGCTCCCAACAGGGGTTGGGCGAGCAGTACTTC
D: TRBD1
V: TRBV7-2
J: TRBJ2-7
size: NA

CDR3: CASSSRLAGGGEQFF
DNA: TGTGCCAGCAGCTCACGACTAGCGGGGGGCGGTGAGCAGTTCTTC
D: TRBD2
V: TRBV14
J: TRBJ2-1
size: once

CDR3: CSVEEYTSQGRGYTF
DNA: TGCAGCGTTGAAGAATATACCAGCCAGGGTCGTGGCTACACCTTC
D: NA
V: TRBV29-1
J: TRBJ1-2
size: NA

CDR3: CASSLQGGNQPQHF
DNA: TGTGCCAGCAGCTTGCAGGGGGGCAATCAGCCCCAGCATTTT
D: TRBD1
V: TRBV7-2
J: TRBJ1-5
size: NA

CDR3: CASSVDAGTVDYNSPLHF
DNA: TGTGCCAGCAGCGTTGACGCCGGGACAGTCGATTATAATTCACCCCTCCACTTT
D: TRBD1
V: TRBV9
J: TRBJ1-6
size: NA

CDR3: CASSLEAGGKSYEQYF
DNA: TGTGCCAGCAGCTTGGAGGCAGGGGGCAAATCATACGAGCAGTACTTC
D: TRBD1
V: TRBV5-4
J: TRBJ2-7
size: NA

CDR3: CALGTSGGPGDTQYF
DNA: TGTGCCCTCGGGACTAGCGGGGGGCCAGGAGATACGCAGTATTTT
D: TRBD2
V: TRBV10-3
J: TRBJ2-3
size: NA

CDR3: CASSWRTEPGELFF
DNA: TGTGCCAGCAGCTGGCGGACAGAACCCGGGGAGCTGTTTTTT
D: NA
V: TRBV5-4
J: TRBJ2-2
size: NA

CDR3: CASSPSPTGAGELFF
DNA: TGTGCCAGCAGCCCCTCCCCGACAGGGGCCGGGGAGCTGTTTTTT
D: TRBD1
V: TRBV3-1/TRBV3-2
J: TRBJ2-2
size: NA

CDR3: CASSLTGGINYGYTF
DNA: TGTGCCAGCAGTTTGACAGGGGGGATTAACTATGGCTACACCTTC
D: TRBD1
V: TRBV28
J: TRBJ1-2
size: NA

CDR3: CASSSWTSGPYDEQFF
DNA: TGTGCCAGCAGCTCCTGGACTAGCGGGCCTTACGATGAGCAGTTCTTC
D: TRBD2
V: TRBV7-9
J: TRBJ2-1
size: once

CDR3: CASSWVTGRETEAFF
DNA: TGTGCCAGCAGCTGGGTTACGGGGAGGGAAACTGAAGCTTTCTTT
D: NA
V: TRBV5-6
J: TRBJ1-1
size: NA

CDR3: CASSLLGGGRETQYF
DNA: TGTGCCAGCAGCCTGCTCGGCGGGGGCAGGGAGACCCAGTACTTC
D: NA
V: TRBV4-2
J: TRBJ2-5
size: NA

CDR3: CAIGPVQGAQNTEAFF
DNA: TGTGCCATAGGCCCGGTCCAGGGGGCGCAGAACACTGAAGCTTTCTTT
D: TRBD1
V: TRBV2
J: TRBJ1-1
size: few

CDR3: CASSASSLEAFF
DNA: TGTGCCAGCAGCGCTAGCAGCCTTGAAGCTTTCTTT
D: NA
V: TRBV7-9
J: TRBJ1-1
size: NA

CDR3: CASEKGQHHPVYGYTF
DNA: TGTGCCAGCGAAAAGGGACAGCACCATCCCGTTTATGGCTACACCTTC
D: TRBD1
V: TRBV5-6
J: TRBJ1-2
size: NA

CDR3: CASSPAPALNEKLFF
DNA: TGTGCCAGCAGTCCCGCCCCCGCACTTAATGAAAAACTGTTTTTT
D: NA
V: TRBV6-5
J: TRBJ1-4
size: NA

CDR3: CASSTKTGSSYNSPLHF
DNA: TGCGCCAGCAGCACCAAAACAGGGAGCTCCTATAATTCACCCCTCCACTTT
D: NA
V: TRBV5-1
J: TRBJ1-6
size: once

CDR3: CASSRGLNSPLHF
DNA: TGTGCCAGCAGCAGGGGGCTTAATTCACCCCTCCACTTT
D: TRBD1
V: TRBV6-5
J: TRBJ1-6
size: NA

CDR3: CASRGLAGVNEQFF
DNA: TGTGCCAGCAGGGGACTAGCGGGGGTCAATGAGCAGTTCTTC
D: TRBD2
V: TRBV2
J: TRBJ2-1
size: NA

CDR3: CASSQKDRVSSPLHF
DNA: TGTGCCAGCAGCCAAAAAGACAGAGTAAGTTCACCCCTCCACTTT
D: NA
V: TRBV4-2
J: TRBJ1-6
size: NA

CDR3: CASSYGYSPSTDTQYF
DNA: TGTGCCAGCAGTTACGGCTACAGCCCTAGCACAGATACGCAGTATTTT
D: NA
V: TRBV6-6
J: TRBJ2-3
size: few

CDR3: CASSEIRTGLWETQYF
DNA: TGTGCCAGCAGTGAAATTAGGACAGGGCTTTGGGAGACCCAGTACTTC
D: TRBD1
V: TRBV2
J: TRBJ2-5
size: NA

CDR3: CASSALFSPPEQGGYGYTF
DNA: TGTGCCAGCAGCGCACTATTTTCACCTCCGGAACAGGGTGGGTATGGCTACACCTTC
D: NA
V: TRBV21-1
J: TRBJ1-2
size: NA

CDR3: CASSAGLAKNIQYF
DNA: TGTGCCAGCAGTGCCGGACTAGCCAAAAACATTCAGTACTTC
D: NA
V: TRBV5-5
J: TRBJ2-4
size: NA

CDR3: CASRPTSGGVDEQFF
DNA: TGTGCCAGCAGGCCTACTAGCGGGGGGGTGGATGAGCAGTTCTTC
D: TRBD2
V: TRBV5-4
J: TRBJ2-1
size: NA

CDR3: CASSYMVFQGTLHF
DNA: TGTGCCAGCAGTTACATGGTGTTCCAGGGGACCCTCCACTTT
D: NA
V: TRBV6-5
J: TRBJ1-6
size: NA

CDR3: CASELNTEAFF
DNA: TGTGCCAGCGAGTTGAACACTGAAGCTTTCTTT
D: NA
V: TRBV7-2
J: TRBJ1-1
size: NA

CDR3: CASSLGLEEAGELFF
DNA: TGTGCCAGCAGCTTAGGACTAGAAGAGGCCGGGGAGCTGTTTTTT
D: NA
V: TRBV7-2
J: TRBJ2-2
size: NA

CDR3: CASSRDRRQGGYTF
DNA: TGTGCCAGCAGCCGGGACAGGAGACAGGGGGGCTACACCTTC
D: TRBD1
V: TRBV3-1/TRBV3-2
J: TRBJ1-2
size: NA

CDR3: CASSPRTGGGYSPLHF
DNA: TGTGCCAGCAGCCCCCGGACAGGGGGCGGTTATTCACCCCTCCACTTT
D: TRBD1
V: TRBV9
J: TRBJ1-6
size: NA

CDR3: CASSSEETQYF
DNA: TGTGCCAGCAGCTCCGAAGAGACCCAGTACTTC
D: NA
V: TRBV11-2
J: TRBJ2-5
size: NA

CDR3: CASSLELDIGIQYF
DNA: TGTGCCAGCAGCTTGGAGTTGGATATCGGGATTCAGTACTTC
D: NA
V: TRBV5-5
J: TRBJ2-4
size: NA

CDR3: CASSDRGHHSYNSPLHF
DNA: TGTGCCAGCAGTGACAGGGGCCATCACTCCTATAATTCACCCCTCCACTTT
D: TRBD1
V: TRBV6-2/TRBV6-3
J: TRBJ1-6
size: NA

CDR3: CASTPGTATYEQYF
DNA: TGTGCCAGCACCCCCGGGACAGCTACCTACGAGCAGTACTTC
D: TRBD1
V: TRBV6-5
J: TRBJ2-7
size: NA

CDR3: CASSPLGGGTYEQYF
DNA: TGCGCCAGCAGCCCGCTTGGGGGGGGAACCTACGAGCAGTACTTC
D: TRBD2
V: TRBV5-1
J: TRBJ2-7
size: NA

CDR3: CASSRGPGTEAFF
DNA: TGTGCCAGTAGTCGGGGTCCGGGCACTGAAGCTTTCTTT
D: NA
V: TRBV19
J: TRBJ1-1
size: few

CDR3: CASSSQQGSTDTQYF
DNA: TGTGCCAGCAGTTCCCAGCAGGGATCCACAGATACGCAGTATTTT
D: NA
V: TRBV6-6
J: TRBJ2-3
size: NA

CDR3: CASSAVLHGYTF
DNA: TGTGCCAGCAGTGCAGTGCTCCATGGCTACACCTTC
D: NA
V: TRBV2
J: TRBJ1-2
size: NA